The clone carrying this TCR beta chain was detected a few times. The antigen remains undetermined. A universal primer site was added by template switching, and unique molecular identifiers were carried by the cDNA. In TCRdb, the 5' RACE reads were re-called with MiXCR into one record per CDR3 protein. The sample shows 400,000 to 500,000 distinct CDR3 sequences, under 20% of them seen only once. The sample is drawn from a study of identical twins. Study-level findings and limits: Excess twin sharing in beta out-of-frame sequences was weaker. Because invariant MAIT and iNKT cells could be present, zero-insertion analyses could be partly confounded. Compared with unrelated sharing, twin-shared out-of-frame alpha sequences had more low-probability sequences.

The V segment lost 8 bases and the J segment 1 base; nucleotides outside the gene matches: 10. This CDR3 is built from 16 residues. Per the germline V gene, CDR1 is MGHDK and CDR2 is SYGVNS. The sample consisted of naive T cells sorted from blood. This chain joins TRBV25-1 and TRBJ1-1, with TRBD1 identical over 10 bases. The TCR comes from a man aged 50-59 years in good health. The CDR3 DNA reads TGTGCCAGCTCCTGGGACAGGGGATTTAGGAACACTGAAGCTTTCTTT. It encodes CASSWDRGFRNTEAFF.